The 14 T cell receptor beta chains below all came from one sample that was sequenced in a study of blood T cell repertoires in COVID-19. Repertoires were generated with immunoSEQ multiplex PCR, while TCRdb's copy carries only in-frame clones and drops some. The sample shows some 250,000 clones, more than 70% of them seen only once. Sequenced sample: peripheral blood. The receptor source for this set is a woman aged 40-49 years who had recovered from COVID-19.

The chain recombines TRBV5-1 with TRBJ2-1; D perhaps matches TRBD1 (6 bases). V lost 4 bases and J 0 bases, leaving 11 bases between the germline ends. The germline V gene encodes CDR1 SGHRS and CDR2 YFSETQ. This CDR3 has 15 residues. The CDR3 bases are TGCGCCAGCAGCCCCACAGGGAGCTCCTACAATGAGCAGTTCTTC. It encodes CASSPTGSSYNEQFF.

In the case of this clone: Distinct nucleotide sequences in the sample also encode this CDR3. The chain carries TRBV9 and TRBJ2-3, with TRBD2 matching over 10 bases. Germline lookup yields CDR1 SGDLS and CDR2 YYNGEE. The CDR3 length is 15 residues. The J segment lost 4 bases and the V segment lost 4 bases, leaving 6 bases of the junction unmatched. The DNA for the CDR3 is TGTGCCAGCAGCACCAGCGGGAGGGGGGCAGATACGCAGTATTTT. Its protein is CASSTSGRGADTQYF.

V and J are TRBV30 and TRBJ1-3; D is unclear. Germline V gives CDR1 GTSNPN, CDR2 SVGIG (reference sequence). The CDR3 has 12 residues. Between the trimmed V and J ends, which lost 0 bases and 4 bases, there was a span of 4 bases. This CDR3 reads CAWSVGGNTIYF. In DNA form, the CDR3 reads TGTGCCTGGAGTGTTGGCGGAAACACCATATATTTT.

The rearrangement joins TRBV18 to TRBJ2-6; tentative D call: TRBD1 (5 bases). The CDR3 totals 16 residues. The ends were cut back, 3 bases at V and 2 bases at J, with 11 bases in the middle. Germline V gene lookup returns CDR1 KGHSH and CDR2 LQKENI. For the CDR3, the DNA is TGTGCCAGCTCACCTACAGGTACCCCTGGGGCCAACGTCCTGACTTTC. Its protein is CASSPTGTPGANVLTF.

This clone was seen once. The genes are TRBV4-1 and TRBJ2-3; D is perhaps TRBD1 (5 bases). The CDR3 spans 15 residues. The V gene's germline CDR1 is MGHRA and CDR2 YSYEKL. Trimming left V 1 base short and J 5 bases short, with 13 bases between. The CDR3 DNA reads TGCGCCAGCAGCCAAGGGCAGGGTGGTATAGATACGCAGTATTTT. Its protein is CASSQGQGGIDTQYF.

The CDR3 here is CASSPVGANYGYTF. The CDR3 DNA sequence: TGCGCCAGCAGCCCCGTTGGGGCCAACTATGGCTACACCTTC. The chain is built from TRBV5-1 and TRBJ1-2, with D perhaps matching TRBD1 (5 bases). Trimming pared 4 bases from V and 2 bases from J, leaving 12 bases between. Germline values: CDR1 SGHRS, CDR2 YFSETQ. CDR3 size: 14 residues.

This rearrangement joins TRBV27 to TRBJ2-1; 8 bases align to TRBD2. The V gene's germline CDR1 is MNHEY and CDR2 SMNVEV (reference sequence). With 9 bases clipped from V and 6 bases from J, the junction kept 4 bases outside the gene matches. The CDR3 contains 12 residues. The CDR3 nucleotides are TGTGCCAGTCGGGCGGGAGGCAATGAGCAGTTCTTC. The encoded protein is CASRAGGNEQFF.

J is TRBJ1-6 and V is TRBV3-1 (or the pseudogene TRBV3-2); D ambiguous. Trimming removed 5 bases at V and 4 bases at J, with 9 bases between. Per the germline V gene, CDR1 is LGHDT and CDR2 is YNNKEL (reference sequence). The CDR3 contains 14 residues. The CDR3 DNA follows: TGTGCCAGCAGCGATGGTAGTTATAATTCACCCCTCCACTTT. Translation gives CASSDGSYNSPLHF.

This clone was seen just once. The chain links TRBV5-1 to TRBJ2-5, with TRBD1 matching over 7 bases. There are 14 residues in the CDR3. In germline, CDR1 is SGHRS, CDR2 YFSETQ. J lost 2 bases, V lost 5 bases, and 6 bases had no gene match. DNA for the CDR3: TGCGCCAGCAGGGTGGGACAGTTACAAGAGACCCAGTACTTC. It encodes CASRVGQLQETQYF.

The chain employs TRBV19 and TRBJ2-2, with a weak D call TRBD1 (5 bases). This CDR3 has 14 amino acids. Trimming took off 3 bases at V and 6 bases at J, with 11 bases between the two ends. Germline CDR1 is LNHDA and CDR2 is SQIVND (reference sequence). The CDR3 coding sequence is TGTGCCAGTAGTATCCAGGGTCGGTCCGGGGAGCTGTTTTTT. Its protein is CASSIQGRSGELFF. Based on the CDR3 plus reference TRBV19 and TRBJ2-2, the full variable domain is DGGITQSPKYLFRKEGQNVTLSCEQNLNHDAMYWYRQDPGQGLRLIYYSQIVNDFQKGDIAEGYSVSREKKESFPLTVTSAQKNPTAFYLCASSIQGRSGELFFGEGSRLTVL.

The table lists this clone with a count of one. The gene calls are TRBV7-9 and TRBJ2-1, with D possibly being TRBD2 (5 bases). CDR1 is SEHNR and CDR2 is FQNEAQ in the germline V gene (reference sequence). V was pared by 1 base and J by 5 bases, with 12 bases between. The CDR3 loop spans 15 amino acids. The CDR3 coding sequence is TGTGCCAGCAGCTTAGGGAACGGACTGAACAATGAGCAGTTCTTC. Protein sequence: CASSLGNGLNNEQFF. The variable domain in full, with the rest retrieved from reference TRBV7-9 and TRBJ2-1, is DTGVSQNPRHKITKRGQNVTFRCDPISEHNRLYWYRQTLGQGPEFLTYFQNEAQLEKSRLLSDRFSAERPKGSFSTLEIQRTEQGDSAMYLCASSLGNGLNNEQFFGPGTRLTVL.

CDR3 bases: TGTGCCAGCAGCGTAGGGGCTAGCGTGGGTGAGCAGTTCTTC. Protein: CASSVGASVGEQFF. The V call is TRBV9, the J call TRBJ2-1; the D gene is possibly TRBD2 (6 bases). The germline CDR1 and CDR2 sequences are SGDLS and YYNGEE. The length of the CDR3 is 14 residues. The V end was cut by 0 bases, the J end by 9 bases, with 13 bases between. Combining the CDR3 with reference TRBV9 and TRBJ2-1 gives the whole variable domain DSGVTQTPKHLITATGQRVTLRCSPRSGDLSVYWYQQSLDQGLQFLIQYYNGEERAKGNILERFSAQQFPDLHSELNLSSLELGDSALYFCASSVGASVGEQFFGPGTRLTVL.

The DNA for the CDR3 is TGTGCCAGTATGGGGGACAGGGGGAACTATGGCTACACCTTC. Translated: CASMGDRGNYGYTF. The chain joins TRBV19 to TRBJ1-2, with 11 bases fitting TRBD1. V shed 7 bases and J 2 bases; nucleotides not matched to a gene: 3. The CDR3 runs to 14 residues. CDR1 is LNHDA and CDR2 is SQIVND in the germline V gene (reference sequence).

This sequence joins TRBV18 and TRBJ2-1; a weak D match, TRBD2 (5 bases). The V and J ends lost 6 bases and 5 bases respectively, with 17 bases between them. The germline gives CDR1 KGHSH, CDR2 LQKENI. This CDR3 comprises 15 residues. The CDR3 region is CASSPDYTFDNEQFF. The CDR3 nucleotides read TGTGCCAGCTCTCCCGACTACACATTCGACAATGAGCAGTTCTTC.